The clone carrying this TCR beta chain was picked up one time. The data are from a study of cytomegalovirus exposure and HLA in healthy donors. In the study overall: Prior work identified around 100 million unique TCR beta sequences in some 200 million T cells.

This CDR3 region has 16 residues. The germline CDR1 and CDR2 sequences are MDHEN and SYDVKM. V was cut by 6 bases and J by 1 base, with 13 bases left in between. The PCR was carried out with 60 Vbeta primers and 13 Jbeta primers. Data came from immunoSEQ multiplex PCR; TCRdb stores just in-frame clones and leaves some out. The repertoire includes 200,000 or so clones, about 81% of them detected once, and about 2.5% sits in the top ten. The receptor comes from a woman aged 35 to 49 in good health and CMV-seronegative. The specimen sequenced was PBMCs. The chain is built from TRBV28 and TRBJ2-6; the D is unclear. The DNA of the CDR3 is TGTGCCAGCAGAGAAAACCCCGGGTCTGGGGCCAACGTCCTGACTTTC. It specifies CASRENPGSGANVLTF.